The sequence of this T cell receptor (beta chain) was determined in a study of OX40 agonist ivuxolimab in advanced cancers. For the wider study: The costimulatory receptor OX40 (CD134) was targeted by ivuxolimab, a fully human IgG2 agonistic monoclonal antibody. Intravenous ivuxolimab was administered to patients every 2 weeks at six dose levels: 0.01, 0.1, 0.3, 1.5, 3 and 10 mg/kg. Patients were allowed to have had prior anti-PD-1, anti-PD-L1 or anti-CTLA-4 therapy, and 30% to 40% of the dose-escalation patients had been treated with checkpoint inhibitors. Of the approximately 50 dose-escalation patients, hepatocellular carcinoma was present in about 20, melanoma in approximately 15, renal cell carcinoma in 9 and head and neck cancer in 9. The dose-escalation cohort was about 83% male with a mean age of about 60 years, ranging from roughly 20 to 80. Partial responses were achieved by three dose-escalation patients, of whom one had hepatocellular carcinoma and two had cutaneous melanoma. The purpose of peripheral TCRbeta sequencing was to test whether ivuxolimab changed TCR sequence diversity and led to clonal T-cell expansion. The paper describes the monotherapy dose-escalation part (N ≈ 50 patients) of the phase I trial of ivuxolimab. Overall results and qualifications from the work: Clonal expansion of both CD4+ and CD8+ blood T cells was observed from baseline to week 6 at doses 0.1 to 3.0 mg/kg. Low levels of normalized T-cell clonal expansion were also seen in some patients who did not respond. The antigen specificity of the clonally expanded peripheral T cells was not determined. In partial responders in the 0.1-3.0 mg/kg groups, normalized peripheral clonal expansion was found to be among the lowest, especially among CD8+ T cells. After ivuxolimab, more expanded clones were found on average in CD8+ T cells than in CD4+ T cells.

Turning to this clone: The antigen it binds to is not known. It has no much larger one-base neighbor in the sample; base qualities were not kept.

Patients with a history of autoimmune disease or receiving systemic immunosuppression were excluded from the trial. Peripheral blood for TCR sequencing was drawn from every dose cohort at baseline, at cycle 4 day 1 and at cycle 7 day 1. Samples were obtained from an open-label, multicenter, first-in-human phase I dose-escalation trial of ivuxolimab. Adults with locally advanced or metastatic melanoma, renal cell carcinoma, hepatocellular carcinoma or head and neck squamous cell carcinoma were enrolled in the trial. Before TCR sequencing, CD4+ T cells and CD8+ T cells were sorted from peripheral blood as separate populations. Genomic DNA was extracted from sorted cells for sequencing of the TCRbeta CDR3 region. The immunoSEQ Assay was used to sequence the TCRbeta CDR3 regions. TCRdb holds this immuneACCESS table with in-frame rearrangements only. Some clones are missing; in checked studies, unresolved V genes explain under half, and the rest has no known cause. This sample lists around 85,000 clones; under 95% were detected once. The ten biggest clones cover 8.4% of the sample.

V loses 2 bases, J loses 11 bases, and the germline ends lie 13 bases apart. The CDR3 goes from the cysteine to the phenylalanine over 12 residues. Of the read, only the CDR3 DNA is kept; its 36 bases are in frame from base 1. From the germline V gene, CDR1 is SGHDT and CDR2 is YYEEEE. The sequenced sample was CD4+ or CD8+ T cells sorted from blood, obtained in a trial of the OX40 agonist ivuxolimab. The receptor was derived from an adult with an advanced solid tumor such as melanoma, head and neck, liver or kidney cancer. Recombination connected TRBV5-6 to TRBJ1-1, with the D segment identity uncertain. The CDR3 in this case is CASSLVKGNAFF. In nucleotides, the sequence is TGTGCCAGCAGCTTAGTTAAGGGAAATGCTTTCTTT.